Each of the 27 T cell receptor beta chains below was sequenced from the same sample in a study of blood T cell repertoires in COVID-19. Profiling relied on immunoSEQ multiplex PCR, and the TCRdb table lists in-frame clones only, not all of them. This table holds approximately 200,000 clones, roughly 87% found once. Sequenced material: peripheral blood. These receptor sequences come from a middle-aged man with active or convalescent COVID-19.

The chain links TRBV7-3 to TRBJ1-1, with TRBD1 as a possible D gene (5 bases). Trimming removed 5 bases from V and 3 bases from J, with 16 bases in between. The CDR3 contains 15 residues. Germline V CDR1 and CDR2: SGHTA, FQGTGA. The CDR3 DNA reads as TGTGCCAGCAGCCAAAGGGGAGGACGCTACACTGAAGCTTTCTTT. Translated, it gives CASSQRGGRYTEAFF. The whole variable domain, filled in from reference TRBV7-3 and TRBJ1-1, reads GAGVSQTPSNKVTEKGKYVELRCDPISGHTALYWYRQSLGQGPEFLIYFQGTGAADDSGLPNDRFFAVRPEGSVSTLKIQRTERGDSAVYLCASSQRGGRYTEAFFGQGTRLTVV.

The chain recombines TRBV2 with TRBJ2-3; 10 bases are a match to TRBD2. Germline CDR1 is SNHLY and CDR2 is FYNNEI. Germline trimming cut 11 bases from V and 1 base from J; bases unmatched to any gene: 3. The CDR3 runs 13 residues. CDR3 sequence (DNA): TGTGCCGGGGGGACTAGCGGCACAGATACGCAGTATTTT. It codes for CAGGTSGTDTQYF. The complete variable domain, with remaining parts taken from reference TRBV2 and TRBJ2-3, reads EPEVTQTPSHQVTQMGQEVILRCVPISNHLYFYWYRQILGQKVEFLVSFYNNEISEKSEIFDDQFSVERPDGSNFTLKIRSTKLEDSAMYFCAGGTSGTDTQYFGPGTRLTVL.

The chain recombines TRBV7-9 with TRBJ2-4, with a possible D match to TRBD1 (5 bases). Germline CDR1 reads SEHNR; CDR2 reads FQNEAQ (reference sequence). There are 16 residues in the CDR3. The V and J ends lost 0 bases and 0 bases respectively, with 9 bases between them. CDR3: CASSLAADRAKNIQYF. The CDR3 nucleotides read TGTGCCAGCAGCTTAGCGGCAGACAGAGCCAAAAACATTCAGTACTTC.

This clone was seen a few times. This rearrangement joins TRBV18 to TRBJ1-5; TRBD1 matches at 7 bases. The germline V gene has CDR1 KGHSH and CDR2 LQKENI. J was trimmed by 11 bases and V by 0 bases; bases with no gene match: 1. The length of the CDR3 is 12 residues. The CDR3, as DNA: TGTGCCAGCTCACCACCCCAGGGGGCCCAGCATTTT. Translation: CASSPPQGAQHF.

The chain employs TRBV18 and TRBJ2-3; no firm D call. V was trimmed by 4 bases and J by 2 bases, leaving 10 bases between them. The germline gives CDR1 KGHSH, CDR2 LQKENI. The CDR3 is made up of 14 amino acids. This CDR3 is CASSLASDTDTQYF. In nucleotides, the CDR3 is TGTGCCAGCTCACTAGCCTCTGACACAGATACGCAGTATTTT.

This rearrangement joins TRBV19 to TRBJ1-2; perhaps TRBD1 as D (6 bases). The CDR3 spans 12 residues. Germline V gene data show CDR1 as LNHDA and CDR2 as SQIVND (reference sequence). V gave up 4 bases and J gave up 7 bases, with 10 bases separating them. CDR3 in amino acids: CASSTGVAGYTF. CDR3 DNA sequence: TGTGCCAGTAGTACAGGGGTGGCTGGCTACACCTTC.

The gene calls are TRBV27 and TRBJ1-5; D possibly corresponds to TRBD1 (6 bases). The CDR3 runs 16 residues. V gave up 5 bases and J gave up 0 bases, with 14 bases separating them. In germline, CDR1 is MNHEY, CDR2 SMNVEV (reference sequence). CDR3 DNA sequence: TGTGCCAGCAGTGTCGGGACATTTTATAGCAATCAGCCCCAGCATTTT. Residues: CASSVGTFYSNQPQHF.

This chain links TRBV19 with TRBJ2-1; 7 positions match TRBD2. The CDR3 is made up of 14 amino acids. J gave up 8 bases and V 1 base, and 5 bases lay outside the gene matches. The germline V gene has CDR1 LNHDA and CDR2 SQIVND (reference sequence). CDR3 protein: CASSIVGLLHEQFF. CDR3 coding DNA: TGTGCCAGTAGTATAGTGGGACTATTGCATGAGCAGTTCTTC.

The CDR3 DNA reads as TGCGCCAGCAGCTTTATATACCCCGGGGGGACCGGGGAGCTGTTTTTT. Its protein product is CASSFIYPGGTGELFF. The V and J genes are TRBV5-1 and TRBJ2-2; 7 nucleotides line up with TRBD2. The trim removed 2 bases at V and 5 bases at J, leaving 9 bases unmatched. Per the germline V gene, CDR1 is SGHRS and CDR2 is YFSETQ. CDR3 length: 16 residues. Full variable domain (remainder filled in from reference TRBV5-1 and TRBJ2-2): KAGVTQTPRYLIKTRGQQVTLSCSPISGHRSVSWYQQTPGQGLQFLFEYFSETQRNKGNFPGRFSGRQFSNSRSEMNVSTLELGDSALYLCASSFIYPGGTGELFFGEGSRLTVL.

In DNA, the CDR3 is TGTGCCAGCAGTTACATCGCTAGCTCCTATAATTCACCCCTCCACTTT. This translates into CASSYIASSYNSPLHF. The V gene is TRBV6-5, the J gene TRBJ1-6, with D unclear. V dropped 2 bases and J dropped 0 bases, with 8 bases sitting between them. Per the germline V gene, CDR1 is MNHEY and CDR2 is SVGAGI. There are 16 residues in the CDR3.

V gene TRBV20-1 combines with J gene TRBJ1-1; D ambiguous. CDR1 DFQATT and CDR2 SNEGSKA come from the germline V gene (reference sequence). Trimming took 3 bases from V and 12 from J, leaving 14 bases between them. This CDR3 is built from 11 residues. The CDR3 DNA sequence: TGCAGTGCTAGGGGCGCGGCGGGGACTTTCTTT. Amino acids: CSARGAAGTFF.

V gene TRBV15 combines with J gene TRBJ1-2, with 9 nucleotides matching TRBD1. The CDR3 has 17 amino acids. Germline V CDR1 and CDR2: LNHNV, YYDKDF (reference sequence). Trimming removed 5 bases from V and 2 bases from J; junction bases left unmatched: 12. The chain's CDR3 is CATSGRDRVNQNYGYTF. Here the CDR3 DNA reads TGTGCCACCAGCGGACGGGACAGGGTGAATCAAAACTATGGCTACACCTTC.

This sequence joins TRBV5-1 and TRBJ1-1; D is undetermined. Germline lookup yields CDR1 SGHRS and CDR2 YFSETQ. V lost 0 bases and J 1 base, leaving 7 bases between the germline ends. The CDR3 is 14 residues long. The CDR3 DNA is TGCGCCAGCAGCTTGGGAGCGGGGAACACTGAAGCTTTCTTT. Protein product: CASSLGAGNTEAFF.

The chain uses TRBV25-1 and TRBJ1-4; possible D gene TRBD1, 5 bases. CDR1 is MGHDK and CDR2 is SYGVNS in the germline V gene. Trimming cost V 2 bases and J 6 bases, with 16 bases left between them. CDR3 length: 16 amino acids. The DNA for the CDR3 is TGTGCCAGCAGTGAAGCGGGGGGGAAGGCGGATGAAAAACTGTTTTTT. Translated, it gives CASSEAGGKADEKLFF.

This chain connects TRBV5-1 to TRBJ2-2; 7 bases are shared with TRBD1. Germline CDR1 is SGHRS and CDR2 is YFSETQ. Trimming took 4 bases from V and 0 from J; bases not matched to a gene: 3. The CDR3 is 15 residues long. The CDR3 DNA is TGCGCCAGCAGCCTGGGACAGTCGAACACCGGGGAGCTGTTTTTT. This translates into CASSLGQSNTGELFF.

The genes are TRBV5-1 and TRBJ2-1; TRBD1 matches at 7 bases. The CDR3 has 14 amino acids. V shed 0 bases and J 9 bases; nucleotides not matched to a gene: 6. CDR1 SGHRS and CDR2 YFSETQ come from the germline V gene. The CDR3 DNA follows: TGCGCCAGCAGCTTGGATGAGGGGGCCGGTGAGCAGTTCTTC. Encoded protein: CASSLDEGAGEQFF.

The genes are TRBV19 and TRBJ2-3, with no clear D. CDR1 LNHDA and CDR2 SQIVND come from the germline V gene (reference sequence). V lost 2 bases to trimming and J lost 0 bases, with 9 bases between them. The CDR3 spans 15 residues. CDR3 DNA: TGTGCCAGTAGTATATACTTGTCTAGCACAGATACGCAGTATTTT. This gives the protein CASSIYLSSTDTQYF.

CDR3 DNA sequence: TGTGCCAGTAGTGTCGGACAGGCTAGCAATCAGCCCCAGCATTTT. Translated: CASSVGQASNQPQHF. This chain uses TRBV19 with TRBJ1-5, with TRBD1 matching 7 bases. Per germline, CDR1 LNHDA and CDR2 SQIVND (reference sequence). Losses at the gene ends were 5 bases for V and 0 bases for J; bases not matched to a gene: 4. The CDR3 is made up of 15 amino acids.

The genes are TRBV10-3 and TRBJ2-3, with 9 positions matching TRBD2. The CDR3 is 14 residues long. V was clipped by 6 bases and J by 3 bases; unmatched bases: 4. CDR1 is ENHRY, CDR2 SYGVKD, per germline. The CDR3 loop is CAISPSGRTDTQYF. In DNA, the CDR3 is TGTGCCATCAGCCCAAGCGGGAGGACAGATACGCAGTATTTT.

This clone was detected only once. CDR3 protein: CASSEPRTGLPEAFF. CDR3 in DNA: TGCGCCAGCAGTGAGCCAAGGACAGGTCTCCCTGAAGCTTTCTTT. The chain is built from TRBV10-2 and TRBJ1-1, with TRBD1 identical over 7 bases. CDR3 length equals 15 residues. Germline loops: CDR1 WSHSY, CDR2 SAAADI. With 2 bases clipped from V and 6 bases from J, the junction kept 9 bases outside the gene matches.

This chain joins TRBV5-4 and TRBJ2-7; D is perhaps TRBD1 (6 bases). The V end was cut by 2 bases, the J end by 2 bases, with 11 bases between. CDR1 SGHNT and CDR2 YYREEE come from the germline V gene (reference sequence). The length of the CDR3 is 14 residues. As DNA, the CDR3 is TGTGCCAGCAGCTTAAACAGGGCCCCCTACGAGCAGTACTTC. It specifies CASSLNRAPYEQYF.

This clone was counted only a few times. CDR3 sequence (DNA): TGCAGCGTCCCGGACAGGGGCGTGAACACTGAAGCTTTCTTT. Amino acid sequence: CSVPDRGVNTEAFF. The chain has TRBV29-1 and TRBJ1-1; 9 bases are a match to TRBD1. After removal of 6 bases from V and 0 bases from J, the junction contained 5 bases not matched to a gene. Germline V gene lookup returns CDR1 SQVTM and CDR2 ANQGSEA. CDR3 length: 14 amino acids.

The chain joins TRBV19 to TRBJ1-2, with TRBD1 identical over 7 bases. From germline, CDR1 is LNHDA and CDR2 SQIVND (reference sequence). CDR3 length equals 14 residues. With 5 bases clipped from V and 6 bases from J, the junction kept 9 bases outside the gene matches. The CDR3 loop is CASSSWQGDHGYTF. CDR3 DNA sequence: TGTGCCAGTAGTTCGTGGCAGGGGGATCATGGCTACACCTTC.

The chain joins TRBV4-1 to TRBJ2-2; possible D gene TRBD2, 7 bases. V dropped 2 bases and J dropped 6 bases, with 25 bases sitting between them. Germline lookup yields CDR1 MGHRA and CDR2 YSYEKL. This CDR3 spans 19 amino acids. CDR3 DNA: TGCGCCAGCAGCCAACAAGTTTCTTCCGGGGGGCGATGGGCCGGGGAGCTGTTTTTT. It yields the protein CASSQQVSSGGRWAGELFF.

This clone was seen only once. V usage is TRBV4-1 and J usage is TRBJ1-2; D is ambiguous. This CDR3 region has 13 residues. Germline V gene lookup returns CDR1 MGHRA and CDR2 YSYEKL. V gave up 1 base and J gave up 5 bases, with 8 bases separating them. CDR3 sequence (DNA): TGCGCCAGCAGCCAAGGGGAGAGGTATGGCTACACCTTC. Translating gives CASSQGERYGYTF.

This clone was seen only once. This sequence joins TRBV27 and TRBJ1-6; D might be TRBD1 (6 bases). The CDR3 is 13 amino acids. From germline, CDR1 is MNHEY and CDR2 SMNVEV (reference sequence). V was pared by 3 bases and J by 8 bases, with 8 bases between. CDR3 nucleotides: TGTGCCAGCAGTTTTGAGGGGGATTCACCCCTCCACTTT. This encodes CASSFEGDSPLHF.

The chain recombines TRBV10-2 with TRBJ1-5; TRBD1 might be the D (6 bases). The CDR3 loop spans 13 amino acids. Per germline, CDR1 WSHSY and CDR2 SAAADI. Trimming took 5 bases from V and 9 from J, leaving 14 bases between them. The CDR3 reads CASSPRQASPQHF. The DNA of the CDR3 is TGCGCCAGCAGTCCCAGACAGGCTTCGCCCCAGCATTTT.